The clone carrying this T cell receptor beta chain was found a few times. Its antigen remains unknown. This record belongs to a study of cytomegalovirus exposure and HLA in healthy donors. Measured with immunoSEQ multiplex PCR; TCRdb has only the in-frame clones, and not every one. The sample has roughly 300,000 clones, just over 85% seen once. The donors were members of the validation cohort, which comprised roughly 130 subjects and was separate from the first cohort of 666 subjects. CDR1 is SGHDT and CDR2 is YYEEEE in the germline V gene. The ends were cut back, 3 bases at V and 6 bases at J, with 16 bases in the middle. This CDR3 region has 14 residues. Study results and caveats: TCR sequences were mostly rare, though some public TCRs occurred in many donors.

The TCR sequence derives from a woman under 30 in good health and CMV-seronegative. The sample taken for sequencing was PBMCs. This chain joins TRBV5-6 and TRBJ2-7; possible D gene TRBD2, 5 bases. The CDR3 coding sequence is TGTGCCAGCAGCTCTAGCCGACGAGACACCGAGCAGTACTTC. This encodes CASSSSRRDTEQYF.